This T cell receptor (beta chain) was sequenced for a study of T cell changes during pregnancy in multiple sclerosis. The CDR3 loop spans 14 amino acids. Deletions cut 5 bases from V and 0 bases from J, with 9 bases between. From germline, CDR1 is SGHNT and CDR2 YYREEE (reference sequence). Some clones are missing from TCRdb's copy, which holds only in-frame ones; the method was immunoSEQ multiplex PCR. The sample yields more than 50,000 clones, roughly 94% seen once. This clone was recorded once. The sequenced sample was CD8+ T cells from peripheral blood mononuclear cells, obtained after pregnancy. The genes are TRBV5-4 and TRBJ1-3, with D perhaps matching TRBD1 (5 bases). The clonotype originates from a female donor with multiple sclerosis, enrolled in a pregnancy study. CDR3 sequence: CASSIRGSGNTIYF. The CDR3, as DNA: TGTGCCAGCAGTATAAGGGGCTCTGGAAACACCATATATTTT.